This TCR beta chain was sequenced for a study of T cells in Graves' hyperthyroidism and ophthalmopathy. Study-level findings and limits: Most thyroid clonotypes expanded above 0.001 were also detected in blood.

TCR beta CDR3 regions were amplified from RNA transcripts. The HTBI primer set served for first-round RT-PCR of the TCR CDR3. MiXCR, run by TCRdb on the multiplex PCR reads, gives a single entry per CDR3 protein. The sample yields hundreds of thousands of distinct CDR3 sequences, over 15% seen once. Trimming took off 7 bases at V and 1 base at J, with 13 bases between the two ends. CDR1 is MNHEY, CDR2 SVGAGI, per germline. The CDR3 covers 15 residues. In patients aged 18 to 65, hyperthyroidism was newly diagnosed, with duration under 2 months. Those patients with uncontrolled infection, other autoimmune disease, pregnancy or lactation were excluded. Fresh 10 ml peripheral blood yielded PBMCs. This clonotype was observed a few times. Antigen unknown.

Specimen: blood. This sequence originates from a woman aged 18-29 years with Graves' hyperthyroidism. The rearrangement links TRBV6-5 to TRBJ2-2; D gene unclear. The CDR3 sequence: CASTNGQVNTGELFF. Here the CDR3 DNA reads TGTGCCAGCACTAATGGTCAGGTGAACACCGGGGAGCTGTTTTTT.